A single sample gave rise to the 29 T cell receptor beta chains below, sequenced in a study of control samples from healthy donors and cancer patients. Sequencing was performed with immunoSEQ multiplex PCR; in TCRdb, only in-frame clones are kept and a portion is missing. The table has 70,000 to 75,000 clones, approximately 89% seen once. The sequencing input was PBMCs. These receptors originate from a man in his 60s with lung cancer.

The chain employs TRBV30 and TRBJ2-2; D unresolved. Germline V lookup: CDR1 GTSNPN, CDR2 SVGIG (reference sequence). Trimming removed 7 bases from V and 2 bases from J, with 14 bases in between. CDR3 length equals 14 residues. The CDR3, as DNA: TGTGCCTTTTTGAGTGGCCCTAACACCGGGGAGCTGTTTTTT. Translated: CAFLSGPNTGELFF.

V usage is TRBV11-3 and J usage is TRBJ1-1; the D is unclear. Germline V lookup: CDR1 SGHNT, CDR2 YENEEA. The CDR3 totals 13 residues. Deletions cut 1 base from V and 6 bases from J, with 9 bases between. The CDR3 is CASSLAAGAEAFF. As DNA, the CDR3 is TGTGCCAGCAGCTTAGCGGCCGGAGCTGAAGCTTTCTTT.

The chain combines TRBV5-1 with TRBJ1-4; 9 positions agree with TRBD1. V lost 3 bases and J lost 2; bases outside the gene matches: 5. Per the germline V gene, CDR1 is SGHRS and CDR2 is YFSETQ. CDR3 length equals 16 residues. The CDR3 sequence: CASSWGQGATNEKLFF. CDR3 sequence (DNA): TGCGCCAGCAGCTGGGGACAGGGAGCCACTAATGAAAAACTGTTTTTT.

This clone was counted a single time. This sample also contains other DNA sequences that code for the same CDR3. This chain connects TRBV6-1 to TRBJ1-2; 9 nucleotides line up with TRBD1. The CDR3 covers 14 residues. V lost 3 bases and J lost 7; bases outside the gene matches: 6. Germline V gives CDR1 MNHNS, CDR2 SASEGT. The chain's CDR3 is CASSDTGGGGGYTF. CDR3 coding DNA: TGTGCCAGCAGTGACACAGGGGGCGGGGGTGGCTACACCTTC.

This sequence joins TRBV10-2 and TRBJ2-2; D remains ambiguous. The V and J ends lost 0 bases and 7 bases respectively, with 6 bases between them. This CDR3 region has 13 residues. Germline loops: CDR1 WSHSY, CDR2 SAAADI. CDR3 loop: CASSESMFGELFF. The CDR3 DNA follows: TGCGCCAGCAGTGAGTCGATGTTCGGGGAGCTGTTTTTT.

The sample holds one count of this clone. The genes are TRBV30 and TRBJ2-2; weak D call: TRBD2 (6 bases). Trimming pared 2 bases from V and 6 bases from J, leaving 16 bases between. The V gene's germline CDR1 is GTSNPN and CDR2 SVGIG (reference sequence). This CDR3 is 15 amino acids long. CDR3 region: CAWSRAGNRAGELFF. The DNA for the CDR3 is TGTGCCTGGAGTCGGGCGGGGAATAGGGCCGGGGAGCTGTTTTTT.

The V gene is TRBV7-9, the J gene TRBJ2-5; 8 bases line up with TRBD2. Losses at the gene ends were 3 bases for V and 2 bases for J; bases not matched to a gene: 2. CDR1 and CDR2 from the germline V gene are SEHNR and FQNEAQ (reference sequence). CDR3 length: 14 residues. This CDR3 reads CASSFPGGQETQYF. Written as DNA, the CDR3 is TGTGCCAGCAGCTTCCCGGGGGGGCAAGAGACCCAGTACTTC.

This clone was seen only once. The J gene is TRBJ2-3, the V gene TRBV29-1, with D maybe TRBD1 (5 bases). Germline CDR1 reads SQVTM; CDR2 reads ANQGSEA. The CDR3 runs to 14 residues. The V end was cut by 7 bases, the J end by 4 bases, with 18 bases between. The CDR3 DNA reads TGCAGCGAGACCCTTCGTTCAGGGCCAGATACGCAGTATTTT. This sequence encodes CSETLRSGPDTQYF.

The chain is built from TRBV27 and TRBJ1-1; D is ambiguous. CDR1 and CDR2 (germline): MNHEY, SMNVEV (reference sequence). V was cut by 6 bases and J by 2 bases, with 13 bases left in between. The CDR3 is 14 amino acids. The CDR3 loop reads CASSSSILNTEAFF. The CDR3, as DNA: TGTGCCAGCAGCTCCTCGATTCTTAACACTGAAGCTTTCTTT.

J is TRBJ1-2 and V is TRBV7-3, with D possibly matching TRBD1 (5 bases). This CDR3 has 15 residues. Trimming removed 3 bases from V and 0 bases from J, with 11 bases in between. The germline V gene has CDR1 SGHTA and CDR2 FQGTGA. The CDR3: CASSLGGPANYGYTF. CDR3 in DNA: TGTGCCAGCAGCTTGGGGGGACCAGCTAACTATGGCTACACCTTC.

The rearrangement joins TRBV5-1 to TRBJ2-7; 10 positions agree with TRBD1. This CDR3 has 14 amino acids. CDR1 is SGHRS and CDR2 is YFSETQ in the germline V gene. The J segment lost 2 bases and the V segment lost 3 bases, leaving 2 bases of the junction unmatched. The DNA of the CDR3 is TGCGCCAGCAGCTCTGGACAGGGGGCCTACGAGCAGTACTTC. Its translation is CASSSGQGAYEQYF.

V gene TRBV5-1 combines with J gene TRBJ1-2; TRBD1 matches 7 bases. CDR3 length: 14 amino acids. Trimming at V came to 0 bases and at J to 3 bases, leaving 2 bases not matched to a gene. The germline CDR1 and CDR2 sequences are SGHRS and YFSETQ. The CDR3 sequence is CASSLATGDYGYTF. The CDR3, as DNA: TGCGCCAGCAGCTTGGCCACAGGGGACTATGGCTACACCTTC.

The V call is TRBV3-1 (or the pseudogene TRBV3-2), the J call TRBJ1-1, with unresolved D. The CDR3 has 13 residues. V was trimmed by 5 bases and J by 1 base, leaving 8 bases between them. Germline V gene lookup returns CDR1 LGHDT and CDR2 YNNKEL (reference sequence). CDR3 protein: CASSSQRNTEAFF. The CDR3 nucleotides read TGTGCCAGCAGCTCACAGAGGAACACTGAAGCTTTCTTT.

The J gene is TRBJ2-5, the V gene TRBV11-3; possible D gene TRBD1, 5 bases. The length of the CDR3 is 16 residues. Per germline, CDR1 SGHNT and CDR2 YENEEA. The V end lost 5 bases, the J end lost 1 base, and 17 bases lay between the germline ends. The CDR3 coding sequence is TGTGCCAGCAGCGAAGATCCCACAGGCGTCCAAGAGACCCAGTACTTC. This translates into CASSEDPTGVQETQYF.

The chain carries TRBV25-1 and TRBJ1-1, with D possibly matching TRBD1 (5 bases). Germline V gives CDR1 MGHDK, CDR2 SYGVNS. Trimming took off 6 bases at V and 4 bases at J, with 15 bases between the two ends. This CDR3 has 14 amino acids. Written as DNA, the CDR3 is TGTGCCAGCAGGAGGGGTGGCTTTAGCACTGAAGCTTTCTTT. It specifies CASRRGGFSTEAFF. The whole variable domain, remainder taken from reference TRBV25-1 and TRBJ1-1, is EADIYQTPRYLVIGTGKKITLECSQTMGHDKMYWYQQDPGMELHLIHYSYGVNSTEKGDLSSESTVSRIRTEHFPLTLESARPSHTSQYLCASRRGGFSTEAFFGQGTRLTVV.

The rearrangement links TRBV5-4 to TRBJ2-3; 8 nucleotides line up with TRBD1. The germline V gene encodes CDR1 SGHNT and CDR2 YYREEE (reference sequence). J lost 4 bases, V lost 5 bases, and 9 bases had no gene match. The CDR3 sequence is 15 residues long. The CDR3 DNA sequence: TGTGCCAGCAGACTCCAGACAGGGGAACCAGATACGCAGTATTTT. This codes for CASRLQTGEPDTQYF.

This clone occurred a few times. The junction shows a germline mismatch at one end, possibly a read error. Other DNA sequences of this sample code for an identical CDR3. This chain joins TRBV27 and TRBJ2-2, with 9 bases identical to TRBD2. Per germline, CDR1 MNHEY and CDR2 SMNVEV (reference sequence). CDR3 length equals 17 residues. CDR3: CARSPETRGGRTGELFF. In DNA, the CDR3 is TGTGCCCGCAGTCCAGAAACGCGGGGGGGCCGGACCGGGGAGCTGTTTTTT.

CDR3 residues: CASSPTADRASPLHF. In DNA, the CDR3 is TGCGCCAGCAGCCCAACCGCGGACAGGGCTTCACCCCTCCACTTT. The rearrangement links TRBV5-1 to TRBJ1-6; the match to TRBD1 covers 8 bases. There are 15 residues in the CDR3. J gave up 9 bases and V 4 bases, and 9 bases lay outside the gene matches. Germline-derived CDR1 and CDR2 are SGHRS and YFSETQ.

The CDR3 region is CASRDRKETQYF. The CDR3 region has the DNA TGTGCCAGCAGAGACAGGAAAGAGACCCAGTACTTC. V and J are TRBV12-3 or TRBV12-4 and TRBJ2-5; D possibly corresponds to TRBD1 (6 bases). Trimming pared 6 bases from V and 3 bases from J, leaving 8 bases between. This CDR3 is 12 amino acids long.

This sequence joins TRBV24-1 and TRBJ2-5; D possibly corresponds to TRBD1 (6 bases). Deletions cut 2 bases from V and 3 bases from J, with 12 bases between. In germline, CDR1 is KGHDR, CDR2 SFDVKD. The CDR3 spans 15 residues. The CDR3 region has the DNA TGTGCCACCAGTGATTCCCGGACAGCTAAAGAGACCCAGTACTTC. Translating gives CATSDSRTAKETQYF.

Details on this clone: Germline is not matched at one junction end, which may reflect a read error. Additional DNA sequences in this sample encode the identical CDR3. The chain carries TRBV9 and TRBJ2-7, with D perhaps matching TRBD2 (5 bases). Per germline, CDR1 SGDLS and CDR2 YYNGEE. CDR3 length: 14 amino acids. The CDR3 protein is CASSVEVKSYEQYF. The CDR3 DNA reads TGTGCCAGTAGCGTAGAGGTCAAATCCTACGAGCAGTACTTC.

V gene TRBV29-1 combines with J gene TRBJ1-5; D remains unclear. The germline V gene encodes CDR1 SQVTM and CDR2 ANQGSEA. Trimming took off 6 bases at V and 0 bases at J, with 9 bases between the two ends. The CDR3 is made up of 13 amino acids. The CDR3 DNA reads as TGCAGCGTCGGACGGGATAGCAATCAGCCCCAGCATTTT. Residues: CSVGRDSNQPQHF.

The DNA for the CDR3 is TGTGCCAGCAGCTCAGTCACCGGGGAGCTGTTTTTT. Amino acid sequence: CASSSVTGELFF. The chain joins TRBV6-4 to TRBJ2-2; D uncertain. The CDR3 has 12 amino acids. V was cut by 6 bases and J by 4 bases, with 6 bases left in between. The germline gives CDR1 MRHNA, CDR2 SNTAGT.

The chain carries TRBV27 and TRBJ1-1, with D tentatively TRBD1 (5 bases). This CDR3 region has 14 residues. CDR1 MNHEY and CDR2 SMNVEV come from the germline V gene (reference sequence). V was clipped by 8 bases and J by 3 bases, with 16 bases between them. The CDR3 region is CASRGAGVDTEAFF. In nucleotides, the CDR3 is TGTGCCAGCCGAGGGGCAGGAGTAGACACTGAAGCTTTCTTT.

The chain uses TRBV11-2 and TRBJ1-6; 10 nucleotides agree with TRBD1. The CDR3 covers 17 residues. The germline V gene encodes CDR1 SGHAT and CDR2 FQNNGV. V lost 10 bases, J lost 2 bases, and 11 bases stayed unmatched. In DNA, the CDR3 is TGTGCCACCTCGGGGGACAGGGGACTCCCCTATAATTCACCCCTCCACTTT. Protein sequence: CATSGDRGLPYNSPLHF.

This chain connects TRBV6-1 to TRBJ1-1, with unresolved D. Trimming took 3 bases from V and 1 from J, leaving 9 bases between them. The CDR3 is made up of 14 amino acids. Germline V lookup: CDR1 MNHNS, CDR2 SASEGT. The CDR3 region is CASSDLNQNTEAFF. CDR3 sequence (DNA): TGTGCCAGCAGTGATCTAAACCAGAACACTGAAGCTTTCTTT.

J is TRBJ2-3 and V is TRBV24-1; a weak D match, TRBD2 (6 bases). V shed 5 bases and J shed 0 bases, with 20 bases lying between them. CDR1 is KGHDR, CDR2 SFDVKD, per germline. The CDR3 length is 18 residues. Written as DNA, the CDR3 is TGTGCCACCAGTGTTGCGGGGAGGACTGCTTTGAGCACAGATACGCAGTATTTT. It is translated as CATSVAGRTALSTDTQYF.

The table lists this clone with a count of one. V usage is TRBV25-1 and J usage is TRBJ1-6; the match to TRBD1 covers 8 bases. The CDR3 length is 16 residues. The V segment lost 6 bases and the J segment 7 bases; nucleotides outside the gene matches: 11. The germline gives CDR1 MGHDK, CDR2 SYGVNS. The CDR3: CASSPDRGPNNSPLHF. CDR3 bases: TGTGCCAGCAGCCCCGACAGGGGCCCTAACAATTCACCCCTCCACTTT.

J is TRBJ1-2 and V is TRBV6-5, with D perhaps matching TRBD1 (6 bases). CDR3 length equals 15 residues. Germline V gives CDR1 MNHEY, CDR2 SVGAGI. The germline V and J ends were trimmed by 0 bases and 3 bases, with 11 bases remaining between them. The CDR3 DNA sequence: TGTGCCAGCAGTTACTCCGATACAGGGTACTATGGCTACACCTTC. Its protein is CASSYSDTGYYGYTF.